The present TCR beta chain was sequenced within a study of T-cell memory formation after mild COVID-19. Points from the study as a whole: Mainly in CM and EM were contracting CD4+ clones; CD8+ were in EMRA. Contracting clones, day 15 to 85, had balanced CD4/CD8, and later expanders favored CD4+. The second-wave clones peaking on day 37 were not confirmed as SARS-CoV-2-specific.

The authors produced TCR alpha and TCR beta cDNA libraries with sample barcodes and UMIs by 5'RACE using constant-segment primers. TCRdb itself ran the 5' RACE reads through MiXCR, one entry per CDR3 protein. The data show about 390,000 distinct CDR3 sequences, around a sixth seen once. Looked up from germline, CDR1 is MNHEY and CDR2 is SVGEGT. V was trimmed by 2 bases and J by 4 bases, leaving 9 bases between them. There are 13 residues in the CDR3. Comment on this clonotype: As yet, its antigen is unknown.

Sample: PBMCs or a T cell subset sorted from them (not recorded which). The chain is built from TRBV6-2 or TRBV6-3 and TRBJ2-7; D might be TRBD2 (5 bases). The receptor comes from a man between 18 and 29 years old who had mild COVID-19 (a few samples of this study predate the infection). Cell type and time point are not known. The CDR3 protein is CASSYTRAYEQYF. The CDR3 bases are TGTGCCAGCAGTTACACTAGGGCGTACGAGCAGTACTTC.